This T cell receptor beta chain was documented in a study of blood T cell repertoires in COVID-19. The repertoire was sequenced with immunoSEQ multiplex PCR; TCRdb's copy has only in-frame clones and lacks some. The table lists 300,000 to 350,000 clones, more than 90% of them singletons. The J segment lost 3 bases and the V segment lost 3 bases, leaving 3 bases of the junction unmatched. The CDR3 sequence is 13 residues long. Per germline, CDR1 SQVTM and CDR2 ANQGSEA. The TCR was taken from a woman in her thirties who had been exposed to COVID-19. The specimen sequenced was PBMCs or T cells enriched from blood (not recorded which). The J gene is TRBJ1-2, the V gene TRBV29-1; 8 bases agree with TRBD1. CDR3 coding DNA: TGCAGCGTTGACCAGGGGGCGGACTATGGCTACACCTTC. Its protein is CSVDQGADYGYTF.